This is a list of T cell receptor beta chains from one sample in a study of blood T cell repertoires in COVID-19. The method was immunoSEQ multiplex PCR; TCRdb's version includes in-frame clones alone and lacks a portion of them. This sample yields 250,000 to 300,000 clones, of which approximately 87% are seen a single time; about 5% belongs to the top ten. The sequenced sample consisted of peripheral blood. Every receptor here comes from a man between 60 and 70 years old who had recovered from COVID-19. The CDR3 runs from the conserved cysteine through the conserved F or W. D genes are given only for firm matches. Only part of the rows carry a size: once, few, many, or a class if the clone is expanded.

14	TRBV7-2	-	TRBJ1-3	-	TGTGCCAGCAGCTTAGGCGCCTTTGGAAACACCATATATTTT	CASSLGAFGNTIYF
16	TRBV6-2/TRBV6-3	-	TRBJ2-6	-	TGTGCCAGCAGTTACTCGGCAGCGACTGGGGCCAACGTCCTGACTTTC	CASSYSAATGANVLTF
15	TRBV6-4	-	TRBJ2-3	TRBD1	TGTGCCAGCCGAGAGACACAGGGGGCATGGGATACGCAGTATTTT	CASRETQGAWDTQYF
16	TRBV11-2	-	TRBJ2-5	-	TGTGCCAGCAGCTTAAGTTCGGCGGGGCCCCAAGAGACCCAGTACTTC	CASSLSSAGPQETQYF
12	TRBV6-1	-	TRBJ2-1	TRBD1	TGTGCCAGCAGTGAAGCGACAGGGGGTGGGTTCTTC	CASSEATGGGFF
17	TRBV7-9	-	TRBJ2-5	TRBD2	TGTGCCAGCAGCTTTACTAAGGGACTAGCGCAAGCGGAGACCCAGTACTTC	CASSFTKGLAQAETQYF
16	TRBV10-1	-	TRBJ2-5	TRBD1	TGCGCCAGCAGTGAATTCACAGGGGGCTCGGTGGAGACCCAGTACTTC	CASSEFTGGSVETQYF
11	TRBV28	-	TRBJ2-7	-	TGTGCCAGCAGTTCCCATTACGAGCAGTACTTC	CASSSHYEQYF
14	TRBV6-5	-	TRBJ1-5	-	TGTGCCAGCAGACCAGTAGGGGGCAATCAGCCCCAGCATTTT	CASRPVGGNQPQHF
15	TRBV5-5	-	TRBJ2-6	-	TGTGCCAGCAGCTTGTTCCTATCTGGGGCCAACGTCCTGACTTTC	CASSLFLSGANVLTF
15	TRBV2	-	TRBJ2-6	-	TGTGCCAGCAGTGGAGGGAATTCGGGGGCCAACGTCCTGACTTTC	CASSGGNSGANVLTF
15	TRBV16	-	TRBJ1-5	TRBD1	TGTGCCAGCAGCCGGGGGACAGGGAGGGATCAGCCCCAGCATTTT	CASSRGTGRDQPQHF
14	TRBV6-1	-	TRBJ1-2	-	TGTGCCAGCAGCGAAGGATTACGGTACTATGGCTACACCTTC	CASSEGLRYYGYTF
14	TRBV6-6	-	TRBJ1-2	TRBD1	TGTGCCAGCAGTGGGACAGGCGGGGACTATGGCTACACCTTC	CASSGTGGDYGYTF
14	TRBV11-2	-	TRBJ1-3	-	TGTGCCAGCAGGCCGCGGGTCTCTGGAAACACCATATATTTT	CASRPRVSGNTIYF
13	TRBV3-1/TRBV3-2	-	TRBJ1-2	-	TGTGCCAGCAGCCAAGATCTCCGTTTTAGCTACACCTTC	CASSQDLRFSYTF
14	TRBV3-1/TRBV3-2	-	TRBJ2-7	TRBD2	TGTGCCAGCAGCCTAACTAGCGGGGGTTCCGAGCAGTACTTC	CASSLTSGGSEQYF
14	TRBV18	-	TRBJ1-1	-	TGTGCCAGCTCACCAAATTCGGGGAACACTGAAGCTTTCTTT	CASSPNSGNTEAFF
13	TRBV5-1	-	TRBJ2-3	-	TGCGCCAGCAGCCTTACTAGCCGGGATACGCAGTATTTT	CASSLTSRDTQYF
15	TRBV5-1	once	TRBJ2-5	TRBD2	TGCGCCAGCAGCTCGACGGGAGGGCCTGGGGAGACCCAGTACTTC	CASSSTGGPGETQYF
16	TRBV7-6	-	TRBJ1-3	-	TGTGCCAGCAGTTCTGGGGGGGCCAGCTCTGGAAACACCATATATTTT	CASSSGGASSGNTIYF
13	TRBV10-3	-	TRBJ1-2	TRBD1	TGTGCCATCAGAGGTGAAGGGGGCAATGGCTACACCTTC	CAIRGEGGNGYTF
15	TRBV18	-	TRBJ2-7	TRBD1	TGTGCCAGCTCACTGACCCGGGACAGTCCCTACGAGCAGTACTTC	CASSLTRDSPYEQYF
19	TRBV5-4	-	TRBJ2-1	TRBD2	TGTGCCAGCAGCTCCATCGGGGTAGCGGGAGGCCCTAGCCCCAATGAGCAGTTCTTC	CASSSIGVAGGPSPNEQFF
13	TRBV3-1/TRBV3-2	few	TRBJ1-4	-	TGTGCCAGCGGGGGCAGGGGTCCTGGAGAACTGTTTTTT	CASGGRGPGELFF
14	TRBV7-9	-	TRBJ2-7	-	TGTGCCAGCAGCCACAAGGACAGTTCCTACGAGCAGTACTTC	CASSHKDSSYEQYF
16	TRBV27	-	TRBJ2-7	-	TGTGCCAGCAGTTTAGAGGGTCGTTATCCGACCTACGAGCAGTACTTC	CASSLEGRYPTYEQYF
16	TRBV3-1/TRBV3-2	-	TRBJ2-6	-	TGTGCCAGCAGCGGAGCCCTAAGCTCTGGGGCCAACGTCCTGACTTTC	CASSGALSSGANVLTF
12	TRBV2	-	TRBJ2-5	TRBD1	TGTGCCAGCCGGGACAGGCGAGAGACCCAGTACTTC	CASRDRRETQYF
16	TRBV7-7	once	TRBJ2-2	-	TGTGCCAGCAGCTTATCGGGGGGCAGGACCACCGGGGAGCTGTTTTTT	CASSLSGGRTTGELFF
14	TRBV11-2	-	TRBJ2-1	-	TGTGCCAGCAGCCCAGTAGGGACAACACGCGGGCAGTTCTTC	CASSPVGTTRGQFF
17	TRBV30	-	TRBJ1-4	-	TGTGCCTGGAGTCCTGTTCGGGGGGGAGGCAGGGGTGAAAAACTGTTTTTT	CAWSPVRGGGRGEKLFF
12	TRBV18	-	TRBJ1-2	-	TGTGCCAGCTCACCCCAGGGTGATGGCTACACCTTC	CASSPQGDGYTF
15	TRBV29-1	-	TRBJ2-1	-	TGCAGCGTGGGAACCAGACAGAAAACATCCAATGAGCAGTTCTTC	CSVGTRQKTSNEQFF
14	TRBV24-1	few	TRBJ2-3	-	TGTGCCACCAGTGATTTCAACAGTAGTCCTACGCAGTATTTT	CATSDFNSSPTQYF
15	TRBV29-1	-	TRBJ2-7	TRBD2	TGCAGCGTTACCGGGACTAGCGGGAGGGCTAGAGAGCAGTACTTC	CSVTGTSGRAREQYF